The sequence of this T cell receptor (beta chain) was determined in a study of OX40 agonist ivuxolimab in advanced cancers. Study information: Patients were dosed intravenously with ivuxolimab at 0.01 to 10 mg/kg every 2 weeks. Of the participants, under 50% had some prior anti-PD-1, anti-PD-L1 or anti-CTLA-4 therapy, which was allowed.

The CDR3 consists of 15 residues. Trimming removed 6 bases from V and 0 bases from J, with 12 bases in between. Germline V gene sequence: CDR1 MDHEN, CDR2 SYDVKM. Cycle 7 day 1, cycle 4 day 1, and baseline were the timepoints at which blood was sampled. Using immunoSEQ multiplex PCR, the repertoire was profiled, and TCRdb retains in-frame clones only, with some absent. The table lists roughly 75,000 clones, roughly nine tenths of them singletons, with over 10% in the top ten. This specimen was CD4+ or CD8+ T cells sorted from blood, taken in a trial of the OX40 agonist ivuxolimab. This sequence originates from an adult with an advanced solid tumor such as melanoma, head and neck, liver or kidney cancer. This rearrangement joins TRBV28 to TRBJ1-5, with D hard to call. The CDR3 loop is CASSLGRISNQPQHF. In DNA form, the CDR3 reads TGTGCCAGCAGCCTCGGACGGATTAGCAATCAGCCCCAGCATTTT.